This passage covers 27 T cell receptor beta chains from one sample sequenced in a study of T cell responses to AZD1222 COVID-19 vaccine (dated by TCRdb to the early 2020s). Library creation used the immunoSEQ multiplex PCR assay. The clones in this table, taken by TCRdb from immuneACCESS, are in-frame only. Not every clone is retained; where verified, under half of the shortfall comes from an unresolved V gene, and the cause of the rest is unknown. The sample includes 98,000 or so clones, with 70% to 90% observed a single time. Roughly a sixth of the sample is in the top ten clones. Interpreted using the paper, the time point label stands for: baseline before first vaccination. Sequencing was performed on peripheral blood, taken on day 0 of AZD1222 vaccination. The receptors shown here come from an adult in good health.

This chain uses TRBV5-1 with TRBJ2-1, with 8 positions matching TRBD2. Germline-derived CDR1 and CDR2 are SGHRS and YFSETQ. The length of the CDR3 is 17 residues. V trimming: 10 bases; J trimming: 3 bases; junction bases outside the gene matches: 18. In DNA form, the CDR3 reads TGCGCCCGCCGGGACGGGGGGGGCTTGTCACTCTACAATGAGCAGTTCTTC. Translated, it gives CARRDGGGLSLYNEQFF.

The chain carries TRBV5-1 and TRBJ2-5; 7 positions agree with TRBD1. The CDR3 is 13 amino acids. The germline V gene encodes CDR1 SGHRS and CDR2 YFSETQ. V lost 3 bases and J lost 4; bases outside the gene matches: 3. Here the CDR3 DNA reads TGCGCCAGCAGCTGGGACAGTCCAGAGACCCAGTACTTC. Amino acids: CASSWDSPETQYF.

The chain is built from TRBV2 and TRBJ1-4; D is possibly TRBD1 (5 bases). This CDR3 is built from 13 residues. From germline, CDR1 is SNHLY and CDR2 FYNNEI. The germline V and J ends were trimmed by 9 bases and 7 bases, with 15 bases remaining between them. CDR3 sequence (DNA): TGTGCCAGTCGGGGCGCTGGTAGTGAAAAACTGTTTTTT. Protein: CASRGAGSEKLFF.

This clone came up a few times. The V and J genes are TRBV6-1 and TRBJ1-2; D not resolved. The CDR3 has 14 residues. Trimming removed 2 bases at V and 1 base at J, with 8 bases between. Germline loops: CDR1 MNHNS, CDR2 SASEGT. CDR3 protein: CASSERYGNYGYTF. Here the CDR3 DNA reads TGTGCCAGCAGTGAACGATACGGTAACTATGGCTACACCTTC.

This clone was detected once. The rearrangement joins TRBV7-9 to TRBJ1-4; TRBD1 matches at 10 bases. With V trimmed by 6 bases and J by 7 bases, 2 bases remained unmatched. There are 13 residues in the CDR3. The germline CDR1 and CDR2 sequences are SEHNR and FQNEAQ (reference sequence). The CDR3 loop reads CASRRTGGEKLFF. The CDR3, as DNA: TGTGCCAGCAGGCGGACAGGGGGTGAAAAACTGTTTTTT.

This clone has a handful of counts. CDR3 nucleotide sequence: TGTGCCAGCAGTTATACATTAAACACTGAAGCTTTCTTT. It is translated as CASSYTLNTEAFF. The chain recombines TRBV6-2 or TRBV6-3 with TRBJ1-1; unclear D gene. Per the germline V gene, CDR1 is MNHEY and CDR2 is SVGEGT. V was pared by 3 bases and J by 2 bases, with 7 bases between. This CDR3 contains 13 residues.

With respect to this clone: Since the CDR3 does not end with the conserved phenylalanine or tryptophan, this likely comes from a read error. The gene calls are TRBV10-3 and TRBJ1-6; D unresolved. The CDR3 extends over 12 amino acids. Looked up from germline, CDR1 is ENHRY and CDR2 is SYGVKD. The CDR3 bases are TGTGCCACCAGAGGATATAGTTCACCCCTCCACCTT. The encoded protein is CATRGYSSPLHL.

The V gene is TRBV4-1, the J gene TRBJ1-1, with a possible D match to TRBD1 (5 bases). Between the trimmed V and J ends, which lost 1 base and 2 bases, there was a span of 11 bases. The CDR3 totals 15 residues. Germline V CDR1 and CDR2: MGHRA, YSYEKL. This CDR3 is CASSQVRGANTEAFF. CDR3 nucleotide sequence: TGCGCCAGCAGCCAAGTTAGGGGAGCTAACACTGAAGCTTTCTTT.

This chain links TRBV2 with TRBJ1-5, with 7 bases matching TRBD1. Losses at the gene ends were 5 bases for V and 5 bases for J; bases not matched to a gene: 3. This CDR3 contains 13 residues. In germline, CDR1 is SNHLY, CDR2 FYNNEI. DNA of the CDR3: TGTGCCAGCAGTTACAGGGGTGATCAGCCCCAGCATTTT. Translation: CASSYRGDQPQHF.

V gene TRBV5-1 combines with J gene TRBJ2-5; D may be TRBD1 or TRBD2 (5 bases each). The CDR3 has 16 amino acids. V lost 0 bases and J 3 bases, leaving 15 bases between the germline ends. CDR1 is SGHRS, CDR2 YFSETQ, per germline. The CDR3 protein is CASSLDRDVVEETQYF. CDR3 nucleotide sequence: TGCGCCAGCAGCTTGGATCGGGACGTAGTTGAAGAGACCCAGTACTTC.

The chain is built from TRBV5-4 and TRBJ1-3; D may be TRBD1 (6 bases). V gave up 1 base and J gave up 0 bases, with 14 bases separating them. The CDR3 length is 17 residues. CDR1 and CDR2 (germline): SGHNT, YYREEE (reference sequence). The DNA of the CDR3 is TGTGCCAGCAGCTTGATGCCGGACAGTTTCTCTGGAAACACCATATATTTT. Residues: CASSLMPDSFSGNTIYF.

V and J are TRBV7-3 and TRBJ1-1; D is perhaps TRBD1 (5 bases). Germline V gives CDR1 SGHTA, CDR2 FQGTGA. The CDR3 runs 15 residues. Trimming pared 4 bases from V and 4 bases from J, leaving 16 bases between. The CDR3 loop is CASSSQTVGGTEAFF. Written as DNA, the CDR3 is TGTGCCAGCAGCTCTCAGACAGTCGGAGGCACTGAAGCTTTCTTT.

As regards this clone: Germline and junction disagree at one end, which may indicate a read error. CDR3 amino acids: CASSLGEWQTNYNEQFF. The CDR3 DNA follows: TGTGCCAGCAGTTTGGGGGAGTGGCAGACCAACTACAATGAGCAGTTCTTC. The J gene is TRBJ2-1, the V gene TRBV5-6, with D perhaps TRBD1 or TRBD2 (5 bases each). The CDR3 has 17 amino acids. CDR1 and CDR2 from the germline V gene are SGHDT and YYEEEE.

The rearrangement joins TRBV4-2 to TRBJ1-1; 7 bases line up with TRBD1. Trimming at V came to 1 base and at J to 0 bases, leaving 5 bases not matched to a gene. The CDR3 consists of 16 residues. Germline V gene sequence: CDR1 LGHNA, CDR2 YNFKEQ. The CDR3 here is CASSQGQGRVNTEAFF. CDR3 coding DNA: TGTGCCAGCAGCCAAGGACAGGGAAGGGTGAACACTGAAGCTTTCTTT.

J is TRBJ1-2 and V is TRBV21-1. TRBV21-1 is a documented pseudogene. The length of the CDR3 is 15 residues. CDR3 in amino acids: CASSKFAVAGYGYTF. The CDR3 DNA reads as TGTGCCAGCAGCAAATTTGCCGTGGCTGGGTATGGCTACACCTTC.

The chain links TRBV4-2 to TRBJ2-2, with unresolved D. V lost 0 bases and J 1 base, leaving 12 bases between the germline ends. In germline, CDR1 is LGHNA, CDR2 YNFKEQ. This CDR3 region has 17 residues. The CDR3 sequence is CASSQDLTDVNTGELFF. The CDR3 nucleotides read TGTGCCAGCAGCCAAGATCTCACAGACGTGAACACCGGGGAGCTGTTTTTT.

Concerning this clone: The conserved phenylalanine or tryptophan is not found at the CDR3 terminus, so this likely reflects a read error. This chain joins TRBV6-2 or TRBV6-3 and TRBJ1-6; 8 positions match TRBD1. The CDR3 totals 18 residues. After removal of 4 bases from V and 0 bases from J, the junction contained 8 bases not matched to a gene. Germline CDR1 reads MNHEY; CDR2 reads SVGEGT. This CDR3 reads CASSSGQGGSSYNSPLHL. In DNA form, the CDR3 reads TGTGCCAGCAGTTCCGGACAGGGCGGTAGCTCCTATAATTCACCCCTCCACCTT.

The chain has TRBV2 and TRBJ1-4; D call uncertain. Trimming took off 4 bases at V and 6 bases at J, with 3 bases between the two ends. This CDR3 spans 11 amino acids. Germline values: CDR1 SNHLY, CDR2 FYNNEI. The CDR3 DNA reads TGTGCCAGCAGTGCCTATGAAAAACTGTTTTTT. This sequence encodes CASSAYEKLFF. Full variable domain (remainder filled in from reference TRBV2 and TRBJ1-4): EPEVTQTPSHQVTQMGQEVILRCVPISNHLYFYWYRQILGQKVEFLVSFYNNEISEKSEIFDDQFSVERPDGSNFTLKIRSTKLEDSAMYFCASSAYEKLFFGSGTQLSVL.

V and J are TRBV13 and TRBJ2-5; the D gene is possibly TRBD1 (5 bases). CDR3 length equals 14 residues. Trimming shortened V by 3 bases and J by 4 bases, and 12 bases separated the two germline ends. Looked up from germline, CDR1 is PRHDT and CDR2 is FYEKMQ (reference sequence). CDR3 residues: CASSFPGWGETQYF. DNA of the CDR3: TGTGCCAGCAGCTTTCCAGGGTGGGGAGAGACCCAGTACTTC.

This chain joins TRBV11-2 and TRBJ1-1; D call uncertain. The V gene's germline CDR1 is SGHAT and CDR2 FQNNGV. The CDR3 loop spans 16 amino acids. V was shortened by 1 base and J by 3 bases, with 15 bases between the two germline ends. Written as DNA, the CDR3 is TGTGCCAGCAGCTTAGGGAGGTCCTCTTGGGACACTGAAGCTTTCTTT. Amino acid sequence: CASSLGRSSWDTEAFF.

This chain connects TRBV5-5 to TRBJ2-2; D is perhaps TRBD2 (5 bases). This CDR3 has 16 amino acids. CDR1 is SGHKS, CDR2 YYEKEE, per germline (reference sequence). V shed 4 bases and J shed 1 base, with 14 bases lying between them. The CDR3 loop reads CASSTLSGKNTGELFF. The CDR3, as DNA: TGTGCCAGCAGCACCCTCTCCGGGAAGAACACCGGGGAGCTGTTTTTT.

The table lists this clone with a few counts. The chain employs TRBV25-1 and TRBJ2-5; D may be TRBD2 (7 bases). Germline V gives CDR1 MGHDK, CDR2 SYGVNS. Trimming took off 8 bases at V and 2 bases at J, with 12 bases between the two ends. CDR3 length: 13 amino acids. The CDR3 sequence is CASRRGGQETQYF. The DNA of the CDR3 is TGTGCCAGCCGGAGGGGGGGGCAAGAGACCCAGTACTTC.

This chain links TRBV9 with TRBJ2-7; 8 positions agree with TRBD1. The V segment lost 0 bases and the J segment 4 bases; nucleotides outside the gene matches: 18. Germline CDR1 reads SGDLS; CDR2 reads YYNGEE. The CDR3 totals 19 residues. This CDR3 reads CASSVDAGGLLKDVYEQYF. For the CDR3, the DNA is TGTGCCAGCAGCGTAGACGCAGGGGGCTTATTAAAGGATGTATACGAGCAGTACTTC.

The chain recombines TRBV5-6 with TRBJ1-5; D possibly corresponds to TRBD1 (6 bases). The CDR3 extends over 16 amino acids. V gave up 1 base and J gave up 3 bases, with 14 bases separating them. Per the germline V gene, CDR1 is SGHDT and CDR2 is YYEEEE. The CDR3 sequence is CASSLRGGRFNQPQHF. The CDR3 DNA is TGTGCCAGCAGCTTGAGAGGGGGAAGGTTCAATCAGCCCCAGCATTTT.

V and J are TRBV29-1 and TRBJ1-1; no clear D. The CDR3 loop spans 11 amino acids. Trimming left V 4 bases short and J 0 bases short, with 3 bases between. The germline V gene encodes CDR1 SQVTM and CDR2 ANQGSEA. The CDR3 here is CSVALNTEAFF. Here the CDR3 DNA reads TGCAGCGTTGCGCTGAACACTGAAGCTTTCTTT.

The chain carries TRBV15 and TRBJ2-7; a weak D match, TRBD1 (5 bases). V lost 0 bases, J lost 3 bases, and 15 bases lay in between. Germline lookup yields CDR1 LNHNV and CDR2 YYDKDF (reference sequence). This CDR3 spans 16 amino acids. The CDR3 bases are TGTGCCACCAGCAGAGATCAGGGCTCGTTCGGCTACGAGCAGTACTTC. Translated, it gives CATSRDQGSFGYEQYF.

This clone came up once. This chain connects TRBV4-1 to TRBJ1-2; D gene ambiguous. Trimming removed 1 base from V and 0 bases from J, with 18 bases in between. Germline V gives CDR1 MGHRA, CDR2 YSYEKL. The CDR3 is 18 residues long. Written as DNA, the CDR3 is TGCGCCAGCAGCCAAGTCGAGGTGAGGCCGGATACTAACTATGGCTACACCTTC. As protein: CASSQVEVRPDTNYGYTF.